The 14 T cell receptor beta chains given below trace back to one sample, sequenced in a study of shared T cell receptors in the human thymus. Using immunoSEQ multiplex PCR, the repertoire was profiled, and TCRdb retains in-frame clones only, with some absent. The sample records hundreds of thousands of clones, approximately 95% being singletons. Specimen: thymocytes. Source of these receptors: a human donor.

V is TRBV5-1 and J is TRBJ2-3; 12 positions match TRBD2. The V gene end was trimmed by 4 bases and the J gene end by 4 bases; junction bases not matched to a gene: 7. The CDR3 sequence is 16 residues long. CDR1 is SGHRS and CDR2 is YFSETQ in the germline V gene. CDR3 amino acids: CASSMTSGSVADTQYF. The CDR3 DNA is TGCGCCAGCAGCATGACTAGCGGGAGCGTCGCAGATACGCAGTATTTT.

The rearrangement links TRBV5-6 to TRBJ1-5, with unresolved D. The CDR3 has 13 amino acids. Trimming took 2 bases from V and 3 from J, leaving 6 bases between them. Germline CDR1 and CDR2: SGHDT and YYEEEE. The CDR3 is CASSLGFNQPQHF. The CDR3 DNA sequence: TGTGCCAGCAGCTTAGGATTCAATCAGCCCCAGCATTTT. The full variable domain, rest sourced from reference TRBV5-6 and TRBJ1-5, is DAGVTQSPTHLIKTRGQQVTLRCSPKSGHDTVSWYQQALGQGPQFIFQYYEEEERQRGNFPDRFSGHQFPNYSSELNVNALLLGDSALYLCASSLGFNQPQHFGDGTRLSIL.

The genes are TRBV28 and TRBJ1-4, with 8 bases matching TRBD1. After removal of 3 bases from V and 5 bases from J, the junction contained 5 bases not matched to a gene. This CDR3 contains 15 residues. CDR1 is MDHEN, CDR2 SYDVKM, per germline. DNA of the CDR3: TGTGCCAGCAGTTTCTCGACAGGGGCGAATGAAAAACTGTTTTTT. Its protein is CASSFSTGANEKLFF.

V usage is TRBV7-9 and J usage is TRBJ2-7; weak D call: TRBD1 (5 bases). From germline, CDR1 is SEHNR and CDR2 FQNEAQ (reference sequence). Deletions cut 2 bases from V and 4 bases from J, with 6 bases between. The CDR3 totals 12 residues. For the CDR3, the DNA is TGTGCCAGCAGCTTACAGGGTTACGAGCAGTACTTC. It specifies CASSLQGYEQYF.

This clone was detected once. Because the CDR3's place on the DNA is in doubt, the DNA is left out and the CDR3 is given as listed by TCRdb. This sequence joins TRBV7-9 and TRBJ1-2. From its first to its last residue, the CDR3 has 12 amino acids. Germline assignment: CDR1 SEHNR and CDR2 FQNEAQ (reference sequence). The CDR3: CVPAAPPHGCTF.

V gene TRBV9 combines with J gene TRBJ2-2; 12 positions match TRBD1. The V gene end was trimmed by 4 bases and the J gene end by 3 bases; junction bases not matched to a gene: 10. Germline-derived CDR1 and CDR2 are SGDLS and YYNGEE. This CDR3 is built from 18 residues. The CDR3 DNA sequence: TGTGCCAGCAGCAACTCGGGACAGGGGGCGCTAGACACCGGGGAGCTGTTTTTT. Translated, it gives CASSNSGQGALDTGELFF.

V usage is TRBV20-1 and J usage is TRBJ2-7; TRBD2 matches at 12 bases. Per germline, CDR1 DFQATT and CDR2 SNEGSKA (reference sequence). Germline trimming cut 7 bases from V and 6 bases from J; bases unmatched to any gene: 1. This CDR3 contains 11 residues. In DNA, the CDR3 is TGCAGTGTACTAGCGGGAGGCGAGCAGTACTTC. It is translated as CSVLAGGEQYF.

The chain combines TRBV28 with TRBJ2-7; possible D gene TRBD2, 7 bases. CDR3 length: 14 residues. The V and J ends lost 6 bases and 0 bases respectively, with 12 bases between them. The germline V gene encodes CDR1 MDHEN and CDR2 SYDVKM. The CDR3 DNA sequence: TGTGCCAGCAGCGGGCGGGGGCCCTCCTACGAGCAGTACTTC. As protein: CASSGRGPSYEQYF.

The J gene is TRBJ2-1, the V gene TRBV14, with D possibly called TRBD1 or TRBD2 (6 bases each). Germline CDR1 and CDR2: SGHDN and FVKESK. The CDR3 has 16 residues. V was pared by 2 bases and J by 4 bases, with 15 bases between. CDR3 sequence reads: CASSQTTGSGYNEQFF. The DNA of the CDR3 is TGTGCCAGCAGCCAAACGACAGGTAGCGGTTACAATGAGCAGTTCTTC.

The rearrangement uses TRBV10-3 and TRBJ2-1, with 14 bases matching TRBD2. J gave up 3 bases and V 10 bases, and 5 bases lay outside the gene matches. From germline, CDR1 is ENHRY and CDR2 SYGVKD. The CDR3 has 15 amino acids. The CDR3 sequence: CATMGLAGDYNEQFF. In DNA form, the CDR3 reads TGTGCCACCATGGGACTAGCGGGGGACTACAATGAGCAGTTCTTC.

The chain couples TRBV27 to TRBJ2-7; tentative D call: TRBD2 (6 bases). Trimming took 2 bases from V and 3 from J, leaving 11 bases between them. The CDR3 consists of 14 residues. From germline, CDR1 is MNHEY and CDR2 SMNVEV (reference sequence). The CDR3 DNA follows: TGTGCCAGCAGTTTAGGGCGACTAGACTACGAGCAGTACTTC. As protein: CASSLGRLDYEQYF.

The chain carries TRBV28 and TRBJ2-1; TRBD1 aligns across 9 bases. The CDR3 consists of 14 residues. CDR1 and CDR2 (germline): MDHEN, SYDVKM. Trimming removed 6 bases from V and 7 bases from J; junction bases left unmatched: 7. The CDR3 protein is CASSGTGSVNEQFF. DNA for the CDR3: TGTGCCAGCAGCGGGACAGGGTCGGTGAATGAGCAGTTCTTC.

V gene TRBV5-1 combines with J gene TRBJ1-1; no definite D call. The V gene lost 4 bases and the J gene lost 7 bases, with 11 bases spanning the gap. Germline CDR1 is SGHRS and CDR2 is YFSETQ. The CDR3 spans 12 residues. The CDR3 coding sequence is TGCGCCAGCAGCCCGGAAGGGAATGAAGCTTTCTTT. It codes for CASSPEGNEAFF.

This clone has just one count. The rearrangement joins TRBV5-1 to TRBJ2-3, with a tentative D call TRBD1 (7 bases). Germline lookup yields CDR1 SGHRS and CDR2 YFSETQ. The V and J ends lost 0 bases and 5 bases respectively, with 19 bases between them. This CDR3 is 17 amino acids long. Here the CDR3 DNA reads TGCGCCAGCAGCTTGGGACGGGGAGGAGGGGGCCAAGATACGCAGTATTTT. It translates to CASSLGRGGGGQDTQYF.